These T cell receptor beta chains were read from a single sample in a study of human T cells and chemical hapten exposure. TCRdb recomputed calls from the 5' RACE reads with MiXCR, one row per CDR3 protein. The repertoire holds approximately 110,000 distinct CDR3 sequences, with around a fifth as singletons. Source of these receptors: a human donor in good health. Each CDR3 is given without its conserved first and last residue.

V gene,CDR3 length,CDR3 protein
TRBV7-3,12,ASSLGWTGQGYT
TRBV5-1,10,ASSLNLDEQY
TRBV7-9,14,ASSFWGPTLNTEAF
TRBV3-1,16,ASSRGPGTGLEGQPQH
TRBV4-1,13,ASRGLRENTGELF
TRBV2,12,ASNPQGGTDTQY
TRBV20-1,11,SVVGGPKETQY
TRBV28,13,ASSFGGASGNTIY
TRBV6-1,16,ASSDPISSPASGNTIY
TRBV9,17,ASSVRAVGIAGGGNEQF
TRBV15,13,ATSSFPGGRNEQY
TRBV21-1,10,ASSNPGFGYT
TRBV28,10,ASISALNEQF
TRBV5-1,12,ASSSGTLQETQY
TRBV7-9,10,ASSLDLVFQY
TRBV24-1,12,ATSSAGAKNIQY
TRBV21-1,13,ASSKKPWGPDTQY
TRBV27,15,ASSLGWREWLNTEAF
TRBV24-1,17,ATSDSFGPRGAGANVLT
TRBV12-3/TRBV12-4,12,ASREAGSSYEQY
TRBV7-2,13,ASSFLGYVDQPQH
TRBV7-2,9,ASTQMGRQY
TRBV28,18,ASSLQGHSLAVLEPDTQY
TRBV6-5,13,ASSSPGQGGTEAF
TRBV28,13,ASTQPGTGKYEQY
TRBV9,12,ASSATGGNSPLH
TRBV7-9,11,ASSLAQGMAQY
TRBV28,11,ASSSPGGTEQY
TRBV25-1,13,ASSERLNMNTEAF
TRBV3-1,16,ASSQVTGGLLVNTEAF
TRBV6-5,12,ASRKMTGYYEQY
TRBV24-1,16,ATSDQTLAGALTGELF
TRBV6-6,15,ASSFQSINTGGTEAF
TRBV6-6,14,ASSYSTTVSDQPQH
TRBV24-1,11,ATSLRGKETQY
TRBV4-1,13,ASSHRTGQNQPQH
TRBV28,9,VSRTGDGYT
TRBV4-1,16,ASSQEPPGPTLNQPQH
TRBV29-1,12,SGAGRPSADTQY
TRBV6-5,10,ASSADYNEQF
TRBV11-2,15,ASSPPLQTGKKGEQY
TRBV14,13,ASSQVFHSPYEQY
TRBV12-3/TRBV12-4,12,ASSPGRRNTEAF
TRBV28,13,ASSPSTGSNQPQH
TRBV11-2,13,ASSLVGQASYEQY
TRBV6-5,13,ASSYSTWGPYGYT
TRBV4-1,15,ASSPRTYRITNEKLF
TRBV5-1,11,ASRPEPYNEQF
TRBV9,12,ASSAQGLQETQY
TRBV27,14,ASSLSVSGPTYEQY
TRBV20-1,11,SARAVPTGELF
TRBV5-6,12,ASSLGTRQETQY
TRBV20-1,13,SASVNSGRAYEQY
TRBV5-1,13,ASSLYSGRIAEQY
TRBV27,13,ASSPKPGAGYGYT
TRBV5-4,13,ASSLARGSQETQY
TRBV11-2,11,ASSRDREYEQY
TRBV28,10,ASSLQNTEAF
TRBV23-1,19,ASSHSAGYTGTSGSTDTQY
TRBV2,8,ASSGPEAF